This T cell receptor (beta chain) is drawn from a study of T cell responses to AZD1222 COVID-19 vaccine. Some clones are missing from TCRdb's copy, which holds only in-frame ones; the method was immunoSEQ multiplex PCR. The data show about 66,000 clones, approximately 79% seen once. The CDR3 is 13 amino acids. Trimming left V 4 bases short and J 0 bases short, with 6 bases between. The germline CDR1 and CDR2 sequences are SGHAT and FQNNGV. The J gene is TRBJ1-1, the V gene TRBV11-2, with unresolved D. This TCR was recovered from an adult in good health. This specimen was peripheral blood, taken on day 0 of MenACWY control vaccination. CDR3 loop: CASSSMMNTEAFF. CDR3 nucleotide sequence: TGTGCCAGCAGCTCAATGATGAACACTGAAGCTTTCTTT.